This is a list of T cell receptor beta chains from one sample in a study of blood T cell repertoires in COVID-19. Here immunoSEQ multiplex PCR was the method, and the copy in TCRdb shows in-frame clones only, minus some. Counted here are some 160,000 clones, about 82% occurring once; the ten biggest clones make up 6.2%. The sequencing sample was made of PBMCs or T cells enriched from blood (not recorded which). Receptors originate from a woman in her thirties or forties who had recovered from COVID-19. Each CDR3 is given with its conserved first and last residue. Fields, in order: CDR3 length, clone size, J gene, V gene, CDR3 protein. Some rows have no size entry. The others give once, few or many, or a class for an expanded clone.

CDR3 length: 16; clone size: -; J gene: TRBJ2-7; V gene: TRBV20-1; CDR3 protein: CSASPGTSGRANEQYF
CDR3 length: 15; clone size: -; J gene: TRBJ1-6; V gene: TRBV6-5; CDR3 protein: CATARDRAYNSPLHF
CDR3 length: 17; clone size: -; J gene: TRBJ1-3; V gene: TRBV9; CDR3 protein: CASSSSRTGTSGNTIYF
CDR3 length: 16; clone size: -; J gene: TRBJ1-5; V gene: TRBV24-1; CDR3 protein: CATSDLDRGGNQPQHF
CDR3 length: 13; clone size: once; J gene: TRBJ2-5; V gene: TRBV11-2; CDR3 protein: CASSAPGQETQYF
CDR3 length: 14; clone size: -; J gene: TRBJ2-7; V gene: TRBV5-4; CDR3 protein: CASSYSPTGDEQYF
CDR3 length: 13; clone size: -; J gene: TRBJ2-2; V gene: TRBV12-3/TRBV12-4; CDR3 protein: CASRPSGQGELFF
CDR3 length: 15; clone size: -; J gene: TRBJ1-1; V gene: TRBV19; CDR3 protein: CATNSQQGLNTEAFF
CDR3 length: 14; clone size: -; J gene: TRBJ2-3; V gene: TRBV7-9; CDR3 protein: CASNRAPREDTQYF
CDR3 length: 11; clone size: -; J gene: TRBJ2-1; V gene: TRBV20-1; CDR3 protein: CSATQGNEQFF
CDR3 length: 12; clone size: -; J gene: TRBJ1-2; V gene: TRBV12-3/TRBV12-4; CDR3 protein: CASSDRGYGYTF
CDR3 length: 13; clone size: -; J gene: TRBJ2-1; V gene: TRBV2; CDR3 protein: CASTRGTYNEQFF
CDR3 length: 11; clone size: -; J gene: TRBJ1-2; V gene: TRBV12-3/TRBV12-4; CDR3 protein: CASSLTGGYTF
CDR3 length: 14; clone size: -; J gene: TRBJ1-2; V gene: TRBV5-4; CDR3 protein: CASSLEQGSYGYTF
CDR3 length: 19; clone size: -; J gene: TRBJ2-3; V gene: TRBV3-1/TRBV3-2; CDR3 protein: CASSYSLAGREESTDTQYF
CDR3 length: 16; clone size: -; J gene: TRBJ1-1; V gene: TRBV19; CDR3 protein: CASSMEQGWLNTEAFF
CDR3 length: 17; clone size: -; J gene: TRBJ2-3; V gene: TRBV10-3; CDR3 protein: CAISESVTGGLTDTQYF
CDR3 length: 13; clone size: -; J gene: TRBJ2-1; V gene: TRBV2; CDR3 protein: CASSAPEEGEQFF
CDR3 length: 15; clone size: -; J gene: TRBJ1-1; V gene: TRBV7-8; CDR3 protein: CASSLGGPIWTEAFF
CDR3 length: 14; clone size: -; J gene: TRBJ2-2; V gene: TRBV30; CDR3 protein: CAWSGQLVAGELFF
CDR3 length: 13; clone size: few; J gene: TRBJ2-2; V gene: TRBV28; CDR3 protein: CASSPQGYGELFF
CDR3 length: 14; clone size: -; J gene: TRBJ2-1; V gene: TRBV6-5; CDR3 protein: CASRGQGRLDEQFF
CDR3 length: 15; clone size: -; J gene: TRBJ1-5; V gene: TRBV3-1/TRBV3-2; CDR3 protein: CASSNGGGNNQPQHF
CDR3 length: 15; clone size: -; J gene: TRBJ2-7; V gene: TRBV27; CDR3 protein: CASSLSRGLAGEQYF
CDR3 length: 15; clone size: few; J gene: TRBJ1-2; V gene: TRBV5-1; CDR3 protein: CASSSWTGDSYGYTF
CDR3 length: 13; clone size: -; J gene: TRBJ1-1; V gene: TRBV15; CDR3 protein: CATSGGKGTEAFF
CDR3 length: 15; clone size: -; J gene: TRBJ2-1; V gene: TRBV4-1; CDR3 protein: CASSPLSGSGNEQFF
CDR3 length: 13; clone size: -; J gene: TRBJ2-1; V gene: TRBV13; CDR3 protein: CASSPRSYNEQFF
CDR3 length: 13; clone size: once; J gene: TRBJ1-1; V gene: TRBV10-3; CDR3 protein: CAISEAGGREAFF
CDR3 length: 14; clone size: -; J gene: TRBJ1-5; V gene: TRBV10-3; CDR3 protein: CAISDRGEDQPQHF
CDR3 length: 13; clone size: -; J gene: TRBJ2-1; V gene: TRBV19; CDR3 protein: CASSSQGYNEQFF
CDR3 length: 14; clone size: once; J gene: TRBJ1-5; V gene: TRBV3-1/TRBV3-2; CDR3 protein: CASSPLGQDQPQHF
CDR3 length: 15; clone size: -; J gene: TRBJ2-7; V gene: TRBV7-8; CDR3 protein: CASSPSGSYRGEQYF
CDR3 length: 14; clone size: once; J gene: TRBJ2-5; V gene: TRBV4-1; CDR3 protein: CASSQGPSQETQYF
CDR3 length: 11; clone size: few; J gene: TRBJ2-1; V gene: TRBV7-9; CDR3 protein: CASSFSGEQFF
CDR3 length: 16; clone size: -; J gene: TRBJ1-2; V gene: TRBV6-5; CDR3 protein: CASSSRQGAIVGGYTF
CDR3 length: 14; clone size: -; J gene: TRBJ2-7; V gene: TRBV7-8; CDR3 protein: CASSFFQGAYEQYF
CDR3 length: 12; clone size: -; J gene: TRBJ2-1; V gene: TRBV19; CDR3 protein: CASSRSSAEQFF
CDR3 length: 15; clone size: -; J gene: TRBJ1-2; V gene: TRBV3-1/TRBV3-2; CDR3 protein: CASSQVGGQGFGYTF
CDR3 length: 16; clone size: few; J gene: TRBJ2-2; V gene: TRBV5-8; CDR3 protein: CASSVGQGPNTGELFF
CDR3 length: 14; clone size: -; J gene: TRBJ1-4; V gene: TRBV5-4; CDR3 protein: CASSSGGTNEKLFF
CDR3 length: 14; clone size: -; J gene: TRBJ2-7; V gene: TRBV6-5; CDR3 protein: CASTPAGASYEQYF
CDR3 length: 13; clone size: once; J gene: TRBJ2-1; V gene: TRBV11-1; CDR3 protein: CASTGGYYNEQFF
CDR3 length: 14; clone size: -; J gene: TRBJ2-7; V gene: TRBV3-1/TRBV3-2; CDR3 protein: CASSRTTRTYEQYF
CDR3 length: 18; clone size: -; J gene: TRBJ2-7; V gene: TRBV5-1; CDR3 protein: CASSFFPTLAETSYEQYF
CDR3 length: 14; clone size: -; J gene: TRBJ2-7; V gene: TRBV21-1; CDR3 protein: CARPALAATYEQYF
CDR3 length: 15; clone size: -; J gene: TRBJ2-3; V gene: TRBV9; CDR3 protein: CASSVGTPSTDTQYF
CDR3 length: 17; clone size: -; J gene: TRBJ2-6; V gene: TRBV6-6; CDR3 protein: CASSPTGASSGANVLTF
CDR3 length: 14; clone size: -; J gene: TRBJ1-5; V gene: TRBV30; CDR3 protein: CAWSAGRGRQPQHF